This T cell receptor (beta chain) derives from a study of cytomegalovirus exposure and HLA in healthy donors. CDR1 MNHNY and CDR2 SVGAGI come from the germline V gene (reference sequence). The junction had 2 bases not matched to a gene; V was cut back by 0 bases and J by 4 bases. This CDR3 has 14 residues. This PCR relied on a set of 60 Vbeta primers and 13 Jbeta primers. In the authors' methods: Roughly 83 million unique TCR beta chains, about 11 million of them shared, were counted by a later analysis. TCRdb's table, derived via immunoSEQ multiplex PCR, lists solely in-frame clones and lacks some. V and J calls and clone size are as listed in that table; D and trimming were resolved from the DNA. The data contain more than 95,000 clones, roughly three quarters of them singletons.

This receptor was taken from a woman younger than 30 in good health and CMV-seronegative. Sample: PBMCs. The chain is built from TRBV6-6 and TRBJ2-7; 8 bases match TRBD1. CDR3 in amino acids: CASSYSRGPYEQYF. CDR3 in DNA: TGTGCCAGCAGTTACTCCAGGGGGCCTTACGAGCAGTACTTC.